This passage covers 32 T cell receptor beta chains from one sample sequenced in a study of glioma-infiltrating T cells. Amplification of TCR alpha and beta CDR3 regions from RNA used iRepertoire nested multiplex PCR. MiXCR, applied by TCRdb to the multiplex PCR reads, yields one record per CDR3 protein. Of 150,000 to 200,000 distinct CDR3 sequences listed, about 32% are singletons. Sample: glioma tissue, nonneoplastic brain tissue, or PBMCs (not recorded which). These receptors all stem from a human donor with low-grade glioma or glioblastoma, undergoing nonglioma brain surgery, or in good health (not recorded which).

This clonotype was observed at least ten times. CDR3 protein: CASSLELRPAEQYF. CDR3 nucleotides: TGCGCCAGCAGCTTGGAACTGAGGCCTGCCGAGCAGTACTTC. This chain connects TRBV5-1 to TRBJ2-7, with D unresolved. The germline V gene has CDR1 SGHRS and CDR2 YFSETQ. The CDR3 is made up of 14 amino acids. V was trimmed by 0 bases and J by 6 bases, leaving 13 bases between them.

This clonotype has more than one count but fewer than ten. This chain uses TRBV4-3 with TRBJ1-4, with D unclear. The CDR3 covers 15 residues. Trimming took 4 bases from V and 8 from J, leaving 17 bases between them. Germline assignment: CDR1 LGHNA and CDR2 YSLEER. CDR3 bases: TGCGCCAGCAGCCCCACCTGGGATAATAAGGAAAAACTGTTTTTT. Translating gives CASSPTWDNKEKLFF.

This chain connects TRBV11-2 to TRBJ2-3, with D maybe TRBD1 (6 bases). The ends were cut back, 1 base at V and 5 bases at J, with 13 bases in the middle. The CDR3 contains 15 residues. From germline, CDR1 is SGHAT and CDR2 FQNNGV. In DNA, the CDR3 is TGTGCCAGCAGCTTAGTGAGCGGCAGGGGAGATACGCAGTATTTT. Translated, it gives CASSLVSGRGDTQYF. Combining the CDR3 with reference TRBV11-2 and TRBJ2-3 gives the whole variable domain EAGVAQSPRYKIIEKRQSVAFWCNPISGHATLYWYQQILGQGPKLLIQFQNNGVVDDSQLPKDRFSAERLKGVDSTLKIQPAKLEDSAVYLCASSLVSGRGDTQYFGPGTRLTVL.

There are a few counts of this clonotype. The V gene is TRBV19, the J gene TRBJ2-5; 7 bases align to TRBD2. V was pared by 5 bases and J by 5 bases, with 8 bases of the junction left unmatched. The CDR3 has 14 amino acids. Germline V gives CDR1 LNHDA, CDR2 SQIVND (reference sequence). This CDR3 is CASSVTSFDETQYF. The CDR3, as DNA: TGTGCCAGTAGTGTGACTAGCTTCGATGAGACCCAGTACTTC.

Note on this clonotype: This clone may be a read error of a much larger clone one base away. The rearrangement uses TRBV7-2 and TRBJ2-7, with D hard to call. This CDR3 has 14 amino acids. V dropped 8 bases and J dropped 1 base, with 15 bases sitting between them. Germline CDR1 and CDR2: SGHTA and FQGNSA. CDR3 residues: CASGYKDLSYEQYF. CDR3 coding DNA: TGTGCCAGCGGCTATAAGGACCTTTCCTACGAGCAGTACTTC.

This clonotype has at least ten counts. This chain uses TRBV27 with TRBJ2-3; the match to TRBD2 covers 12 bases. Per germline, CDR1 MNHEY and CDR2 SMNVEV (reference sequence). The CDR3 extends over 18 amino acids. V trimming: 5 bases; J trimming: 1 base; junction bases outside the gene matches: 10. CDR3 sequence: CASSLDRGLAGRTDTQYF. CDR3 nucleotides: TGTGCCAGCAGTCTCGACAGAGGACTAGCGGGACGCACAGATACGCAGTATTTT.

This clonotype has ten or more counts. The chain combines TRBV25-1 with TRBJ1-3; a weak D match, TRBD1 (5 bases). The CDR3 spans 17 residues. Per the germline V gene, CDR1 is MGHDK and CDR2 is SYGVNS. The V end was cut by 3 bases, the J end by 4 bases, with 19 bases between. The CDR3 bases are TGTGCCAGCAGTGACCTGCAGGGTTTTAATCGGGGAAACACCATATATTTT. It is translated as CASSDLQGFNRGNTIYF.

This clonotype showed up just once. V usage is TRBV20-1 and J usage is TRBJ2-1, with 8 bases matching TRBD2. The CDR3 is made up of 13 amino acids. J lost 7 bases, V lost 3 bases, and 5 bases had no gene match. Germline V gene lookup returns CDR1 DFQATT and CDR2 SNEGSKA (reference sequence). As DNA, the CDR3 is TGCAGTGCTAGCTCAGCGGGAGTTAATGAGCAGTTCTTC. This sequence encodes CSASSAGVNEQFF.

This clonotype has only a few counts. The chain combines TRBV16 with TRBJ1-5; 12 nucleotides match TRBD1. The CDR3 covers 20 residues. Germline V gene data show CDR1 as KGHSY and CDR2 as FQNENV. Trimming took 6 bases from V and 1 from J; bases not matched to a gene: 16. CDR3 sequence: CASSQPPGTGGLGSNQPQHF. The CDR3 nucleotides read TGTGCCAGCAGTCAACCTCCCGGGACAGGGGGCTTAGGGAGCAATCAGCCCCAGCATTTT.

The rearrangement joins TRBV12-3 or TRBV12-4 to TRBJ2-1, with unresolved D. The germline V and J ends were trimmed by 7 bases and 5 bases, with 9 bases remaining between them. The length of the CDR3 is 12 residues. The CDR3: CASITRNNEQFF. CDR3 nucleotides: TGTGCCAGCATAACCAGAAACAATGAGCAGTTCTTC.

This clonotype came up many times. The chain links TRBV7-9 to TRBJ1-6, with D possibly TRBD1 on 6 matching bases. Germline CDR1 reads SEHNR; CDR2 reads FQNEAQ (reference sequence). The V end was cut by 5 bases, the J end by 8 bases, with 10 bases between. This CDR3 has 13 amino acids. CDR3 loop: CASSQGSDSPLHF. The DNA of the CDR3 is TGTGCCAGCAGCCAGGGGTCGGATTCACCCCTCCACTTT.

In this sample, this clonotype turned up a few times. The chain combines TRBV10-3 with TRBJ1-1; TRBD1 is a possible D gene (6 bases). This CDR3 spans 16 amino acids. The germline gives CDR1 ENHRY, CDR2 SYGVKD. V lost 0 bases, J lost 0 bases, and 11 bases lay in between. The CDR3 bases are TGTGCCATCAGTGAGTCGAAGGGGGGGATGAACACTGAAGCTTTCTTT. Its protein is CAISESKGGMNTEAFF.

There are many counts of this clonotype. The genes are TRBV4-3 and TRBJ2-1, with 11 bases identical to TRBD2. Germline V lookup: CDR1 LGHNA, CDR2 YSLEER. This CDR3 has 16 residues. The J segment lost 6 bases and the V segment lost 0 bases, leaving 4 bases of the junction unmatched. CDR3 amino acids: CASSQDLTSGANEQFF. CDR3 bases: TGCGCCAGCAGCCAAGACCTGACTAGCGGGGCCAATGAGCAGTTCTTC.

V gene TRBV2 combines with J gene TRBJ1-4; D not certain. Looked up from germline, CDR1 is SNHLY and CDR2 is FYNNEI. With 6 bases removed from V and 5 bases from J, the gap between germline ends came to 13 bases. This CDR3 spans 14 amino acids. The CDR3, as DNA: TGTGCCAGCAGAAGGATGGGATTGAATGAAAAACTGTTTTTT. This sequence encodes CASRRMGLNEKLFF.

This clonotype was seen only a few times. Here the CDR3 reads CASSRRPPTGEFSGANVLTF. The CDR3 DNA sequence: TGTGCCAGCAGCAGGCGGCCCCCGACAGGAGAATTCTCTGGGGCCAACGTCCTGACTTTC. The genes are TRBV27 and TRBJ2-6, with D possibly matching TRBD1 (6 bases). The germline gives CDR1 MNHEY, CDR2 SMNVEV (reference sequence). The V end lost 6 bases, the J end lost 0 bases, and 24 bases lay between the germline ends. The CDR3 loop spans 20 amino acids.

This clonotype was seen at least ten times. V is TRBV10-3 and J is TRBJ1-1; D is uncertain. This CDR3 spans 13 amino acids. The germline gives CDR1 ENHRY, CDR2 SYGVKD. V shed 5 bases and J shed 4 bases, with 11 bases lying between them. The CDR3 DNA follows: TGTGCCATCAGTCCCTCCGCTCTCACTGAAGCTTTCTTT. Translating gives CAISPSALTEAFF.

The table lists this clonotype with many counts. The DNA for the CDR3 is TGTGCCAGCAGCTTAGAAAATCCGGGACTAGCGGGAGGGCCGCCCTACGAGCAGTACTTC. It translates to CASSLENPGLAGGPPYEQYF. This chain links TRBV7-2 with TRBJ2-7; TRBD2 agrees at 16 bases. Germline V gene lookup returns CDR1 SGHTA and CDR2 FQGNSA. This CDR3 region has 20 residues. With V trimmed by 1 base and J by 2 bases, 11 bases remained unmatched.

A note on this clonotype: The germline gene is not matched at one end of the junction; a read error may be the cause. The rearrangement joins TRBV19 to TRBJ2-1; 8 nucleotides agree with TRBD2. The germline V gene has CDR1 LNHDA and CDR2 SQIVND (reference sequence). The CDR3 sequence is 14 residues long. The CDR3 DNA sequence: TGTGCCGGTAGCGGGACTGTCTCCTACAATGAGCAGTTCTTC. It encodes CAGSGTVSYNEQFF.

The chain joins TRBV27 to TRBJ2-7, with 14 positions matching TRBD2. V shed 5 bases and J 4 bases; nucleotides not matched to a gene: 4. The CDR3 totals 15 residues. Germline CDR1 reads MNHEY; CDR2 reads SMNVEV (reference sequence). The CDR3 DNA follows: TGTGCCAGCAGTCCGCGGACTAGCGGGAGGTACGAGCAGTACTTC. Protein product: CASSPRTSGRYEQYF.

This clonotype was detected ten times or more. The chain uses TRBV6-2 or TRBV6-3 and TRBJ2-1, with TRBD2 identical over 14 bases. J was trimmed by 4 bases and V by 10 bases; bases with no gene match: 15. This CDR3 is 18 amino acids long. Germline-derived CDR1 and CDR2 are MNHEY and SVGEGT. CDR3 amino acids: CATYRTSGRPYSYNEQFF. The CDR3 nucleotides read TGTGCCACCTACCGGACTAGCGGGAGGCCCTACAGTTACAATGAGCAGTTCTTC.

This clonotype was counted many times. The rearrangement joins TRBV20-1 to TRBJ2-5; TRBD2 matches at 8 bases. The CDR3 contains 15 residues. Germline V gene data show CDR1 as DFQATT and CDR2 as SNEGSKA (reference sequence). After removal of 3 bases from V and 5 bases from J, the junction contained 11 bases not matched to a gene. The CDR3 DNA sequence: TGCAGTGCTAGCGCTTTGGGACTAGTCCGGGAGACCCAGTACTTC. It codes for CSASALGLVRETQYF.

CDR3 loop: CSVEDWGGDSSYNEQFF. The CDR3 region has the DNA TGCAGCGTTGAAGATTGGGGGGGCGATAGCTCCTACAATGAGCAGTTCTTC. The rearrangement uses TRBV29-1 and TRBJ2-1; possibly TRBD2 for D (7 bases). The germline V and J ends were trimmed by 0 bases and 0 bases, with 15 bases remaining between them. There are 17 residues in the CDR3. The germline V gene encodes CDR1 SQVTM and CDR2 ANQGSEA.

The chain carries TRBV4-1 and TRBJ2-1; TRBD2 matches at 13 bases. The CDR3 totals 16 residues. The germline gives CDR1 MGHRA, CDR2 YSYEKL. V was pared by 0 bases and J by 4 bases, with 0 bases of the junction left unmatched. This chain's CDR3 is CASSQELAGGYNEQFF. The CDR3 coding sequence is TGCGCCAGCAGCCAAGAACTAGCGGGAGGGTACAATGAGCAGTTCTTC.

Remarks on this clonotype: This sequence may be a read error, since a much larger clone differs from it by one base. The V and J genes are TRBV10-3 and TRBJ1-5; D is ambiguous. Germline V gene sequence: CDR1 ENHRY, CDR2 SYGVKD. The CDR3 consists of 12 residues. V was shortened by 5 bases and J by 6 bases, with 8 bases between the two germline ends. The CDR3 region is CAISNEGQPQHF. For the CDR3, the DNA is TGTGCCATCAGTAATGAGGGTCAGCCCCAGCATTTT.

The CDR3 nucleotides are TGTGCCAGCTCACCTAAAGAACAGATAGACTACGAGCAGTACTTC. As protein: CASSPKEQIDYEQYF. The rearrangement links TRBV18 to TRBJ2-7; D not certain. The CDR3 length is 15 residues. Trimming took off 3 bases at V and 3 bases at J, with 15 bases between the two ends. Germline loops: CDR1 KGHSH, CDR2 LQKENI.

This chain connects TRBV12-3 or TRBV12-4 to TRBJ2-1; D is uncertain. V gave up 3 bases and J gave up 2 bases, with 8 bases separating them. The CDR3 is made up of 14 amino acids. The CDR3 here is CASSFSGAYNEQFF. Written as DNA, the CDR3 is TGTGCCAGCAGTTTTTCTGGGGCCTACAATGAGCAGTTCTTC.

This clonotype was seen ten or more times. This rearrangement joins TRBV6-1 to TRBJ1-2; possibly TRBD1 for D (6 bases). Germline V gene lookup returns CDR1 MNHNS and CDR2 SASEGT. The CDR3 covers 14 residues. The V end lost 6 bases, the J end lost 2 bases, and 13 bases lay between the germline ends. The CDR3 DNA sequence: TGTGCCAGCAGCCCCGACAGGATGAACTATGGCTACACCTTC. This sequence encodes CASSPDRMNYGYTF.

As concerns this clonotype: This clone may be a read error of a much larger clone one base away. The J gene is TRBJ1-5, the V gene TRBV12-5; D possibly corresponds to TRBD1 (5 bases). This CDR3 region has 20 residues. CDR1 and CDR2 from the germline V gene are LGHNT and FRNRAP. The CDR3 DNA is TGTGCTAGTGGTTCACATACCGGGACGCCTACTTTCTACTCCTCACCCCCCGGGTATTTT. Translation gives CASGSHTGTPTFYSSPPGYF.

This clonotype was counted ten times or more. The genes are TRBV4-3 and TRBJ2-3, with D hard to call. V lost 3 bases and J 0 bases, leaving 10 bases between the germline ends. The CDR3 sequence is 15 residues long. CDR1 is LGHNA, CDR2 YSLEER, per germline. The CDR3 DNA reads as TGCGCCAGCAGCCACCTTCCAACGAGCACAGATACGCAGTATTTT. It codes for CASSHLPTSTDTQYF.

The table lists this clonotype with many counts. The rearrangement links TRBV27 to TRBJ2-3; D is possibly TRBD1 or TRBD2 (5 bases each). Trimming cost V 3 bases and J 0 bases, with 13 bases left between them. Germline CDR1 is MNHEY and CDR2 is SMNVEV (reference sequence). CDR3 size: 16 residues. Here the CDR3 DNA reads TGTGCCAGCAGTTTTTCCGGGGCTACTAGCACAGATACGCAGTATTTT. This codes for CASSFSGATSTDTQYF.

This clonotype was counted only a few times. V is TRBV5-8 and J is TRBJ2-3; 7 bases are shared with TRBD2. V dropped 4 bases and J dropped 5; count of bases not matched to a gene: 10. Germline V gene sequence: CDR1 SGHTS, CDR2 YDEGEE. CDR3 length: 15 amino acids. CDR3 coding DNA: TGTGCCAGCAGCCGGGTACGGCGGGAGTTAGATACGCAGTATTTT. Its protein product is CASSRVRRELDTQYF.

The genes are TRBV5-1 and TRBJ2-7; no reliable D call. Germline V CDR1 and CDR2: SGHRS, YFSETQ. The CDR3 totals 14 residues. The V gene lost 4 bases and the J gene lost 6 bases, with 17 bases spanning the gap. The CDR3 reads CASSLVPPPGEQYF. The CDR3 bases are TGCGCCAGCAGCCTCGTCCCCCCCCCCGGCGAGCAGTACTTC.